This T cell receptor beta chain was sequenced in a study of OX40 agonist ivuxolimab in advanced cancers. Produced via immunoSEQ multiplex PCR; TCRdb's table is partial and in-frame only. The table has 95,000 to 100,000 clones, around 83% seen once. This clone was picked up many times. What it binds is not known. Study observations and caveats: Some nonresponders likewise displayed low normalized T-cell clonal expansion.

Autoimmune disease history or systemic immunosuppression excluded patients. At baseline, cycle 4 day 1, and cycle 7 day 1, blood was sampled. The sample in question was CD4+ or CD8+ T cells sorted from blood, obtained in a trial of the OX40 agonist ivuxolimab. This receptor was obtained from an adult with an advanced solid tumor such as melanoma, head and neck, liver or kidney cancer.

The CDR3 DNA is TGTGCCAGCAGCTTAATTTCGGACTACACAGATACGCAGTATTTT. This gives the protein CASSLISDYTDTQYF. The chain links TRBV11-2 to TRBJ2-3; maybe TRBD2 (6 bases). V lost 2 bases to trimming and J lost 2 bases, with 11 bases between them. Germline CDR1 is SGHAT and CDR2 is FQNNGV. CDR3 length: 15 amino acids.